This T cell receptor (beta chain) was profiled in a study of cytomegalovirus exposure and HLA in healthy donors. Study-wide background: The roughly 700 first-cohort repertoires shared a platform with the 110 or so validation repertoires, as reported in a later analysis. Overall study findings and caveats: The authors listed 164 TCR beta chains as cytomegalovirus-associated.

Repertoires were generated with immunoSEQ multiplex PCR, while TCRdb's copy carries only in-frame clones and drops some. The data hold around 71,000 clones, with 94% observed a single time. The CDR3 covers 14 residues. V was cut by 7 bases and J by 5 bases, with 17 bases left in between. CDR1 is MDHEN and CDR2 is SYDVKM in the germline V gene. Note on this clone: The antigen is unknown.

Sequenced sample: PBMCs. The chain is built from TRBV28 and TRBJ2-5; a weak D match, TRBD2 (6 bases). This sequence originates from a man aged 18 to 35 in good health and CMV-seropositive. The CDR3 bases are TGTGCCAGCAATCCCTCAGGAGGGCGGGAGACCCAGTACTTC. Amino acids: CASNPSGGRETQYF.